Listed below are T cell receptor beta chains from one sample, sequenced in a study of blood T cell repertoires in COVID-19. Sequencing was performed with immunoSEQ multiplex PCR; in TCRdb, only in-frame clones are kept and a portion is missing. The sample has approximately 30,000 clones, about 91% seen once; the top ten hold approximately 16%. What was sequenced was peripheral blood. These receptor sequences come from a human donor with active COVID-19. The donor label of this sample is uncertain. Each CDR3 is given with its conserved first and last residue. A D gene is named only where the DNA matches it firmly. Size is stated for part of the rows, as once, few or many counts, or as a class when the clone is expanded.

d_call	cdr3_length	clone_size	v_call	j_call	cdr3_aa	cdr3_nt
-	15	few	TRBV21-1	TRBJ2-7	CASSLRDRFVYEQYF	TGTGCCAGCAGCCTGCGGGACAGGTTCGTCTACGAGCAGTACTTC
TRBD1	14	-	TRBV2	TRBJ2-7	CASSAIDRAYEQYF	TGTGCCAGCAGTGCCATTGACAGGGCCTACGAGCAGTACTTC
TRBD1	16	-	TRBV27	TRBJ2-4	CASSLLLTGGKNIQYF	TGTGCCAGCAGTTTATTATTGACAGGGGGCAAAAACATTCAGTACTTC
TRBD1	16	-	TRBV9	TRBJ2-2	CASSGTGRPVTGELFF	TGTGCCAGCAGCGGGACAGGGCGGCCGGTTACCGGGGAGCTGTTTTTT
-	16	-	TRBV5-1	TRBJ2-7	CASTMGRGARRDEQYF	TGCGCCAGCACAATGGGTCGGGGGGCCCGGAGGGACGAGCAGTACTTC
-	17	-	TRBV21-1	TRBJ2-3	CASSRLMGGGSPDTQYF	TGTGCCAGCAGCAGGCTAATGGGGGGGGGTAGCCCAGATACGCAGTATTTT
TRBD2	15	-	TRBV18	TRBJ2-7	CASSTRTSGEGEQYF	TGTGCCAGCTCTACCAGGACTAGCGGGGAGGGCGAGCAGTACTTC
-	14	-	TRBV18	TRBJ1-2	CASSPGGTNYGYTF	TGTGCCAGCTCACCTGGAGGGACGAACTATGGCTACACCTTC
TRBD1	17	-	TRBV11-3	TRBJ2-1	CASSATGMVSRYNEQFF	TGTGCCAGCAGCGCGACAGGGATGGTTTCGAGGTACAATGAGCAGTTCTTC
-	14	-	TRBV19	TRBJ1-2	CASSIRAGNYGYTF	TGTGCCAGTAGTATAAGGGCAGGGAACTATGGCTACACCTTC
-	16	-	TRBV11-2	TRBJ2-4	CASSWGVGLAKNIQYF	TGTGCCAGCAGCTGGGGGGTAGGACTAGCCAAAAACATTCAGTACTTC
-	16	-	TRBV11-2	TRBJ2-7	CASSISWEVGNYEQYF	TGTGCCAGCAGCATTAGTTGGGAGGTAGGGAACTACGAGCAGTACTTC
-	14	-	TRBV28	TRBJ1-2	CASNPRGPNYGYTF	TGTGCCAGCAATCCTCGCGGGCCGAACTATGGCTACACCTTC
-	12	-	TRBV27	TRBJ1-2	CASARGNYGYTF	TGTGCCAGCGCACGGGGAAACTATGGCTACACCTTC
TRBD1	13	-	TRBV2	TRBJ1-2	CASSRTGNYGYTF	TGTGCCAGCAGTAGGACAGGGAACTATGGCTACACCTTC
TRBD1	19	once	TRBV5-1	TRBJ2-6	CASSPDGTGASRGANVLTF	TGCGCCAGCAGCCCGGACGGGACAGGGGCTAGCCGGGGGGCCAACGTCCTGACTTTC
-	11	-	TRBV2	TRBJ1-1	CASRGPTEAFF	TGTGCCAGCAGGGGGCCAACTGAAGCTTTCTTT
-	15	-	TRBV5-1	TRBJ1-3	CASSYSGRAGNTIYF	TGCGCCAGCAGTTACTCGGGGAGGGCTGGAAACACCATATATTTT
TRBD1	14	-	TRBV11-2	TRBJ1-1	CASSLGQATQEAFF	TGTGCCAGCAGCTTGGGACAGGCTACCCAAGAAGCTTTCTTT
-	16	-	TRBV7-2	TRBJ2-7	CASSLLRALGGYEQYF	TGTGCCAGCAGCTTACTACGGGCCCTGGGGGGCTACGAGCAGTACTTC
TRBD2	17	-	TRBV9	TRBJ2-3	CASSVTGTSGTTDTQYF	TGTGCCAGCAGCGTTACCGGGACTAGCGGGACCACAGATACGCAGTATTTT
-	14	once	TRBV21-1	TRBJ2-7	CASSSGLAGGEQYF	TGTGCCAGCAGCAGTGGACTAGCGGGAGGCGAGCAGTACTTC
-	13	few	TRBV10-1	TRBJ2-7	CASSQILPGEQYF	TGCGCCAGCAGTCAGATCCTCCCCGGGGAGCAGTACTTC
TRBD1	15	-	TRBV14	TRBJ1-6	CASSQPGGWSSPLHF	TGTGCCAGCAGCCAACCAGGGGGATGGAGTTCACCCCTCCACTTT
TRBD2	17	-	TRBV11-2	TRBJ2-1	CASSLEPTSGSWNEQFF	TGTGCCAGCAGCTTAGAGCCGACTAGCGGGAGTTGGAATGAGCAGTTCTTC
-	15	-	TRBV15	TRBJ2-3	CATSRVAGMTDTQYF	TGTGCCACCAGCAGAGTGGCAGGGATGACAGATACGCAGTATTTT